These T cell receptor delta chains were read from a single sample in a study of gamma-delta chains in newborns, infants, children. TCRdb reprocessed the reads using CATT. The top ten hold 20% to 25% of the sample, which has fewer than 15,000 delta-chain clones, roughly 7.7% seen once. Sequencing was done on a sample of blood. These receptors all stem from a child who was a newborn, infant or young child, either healthy, febrile or measles-vaccinated (not recorded which). Each CDR3 is given with its conserved first and last residue. The D gene is left open where the match is weak. Some rows mark clone size as missing; the rest say once, few, many or name a class of expanded clone.

d_call,v_call,j_call,clone_size,cdr3_aa,cdr3_nt
-,TRDV2,TRDJ3,many,CACDRSWGFSWDTRQMFF,TGTGCCTGTGACAGGAGCTGGGGATTCTCCTGGGACACCCGACAGATGTTTTTC
TRDD3,TRDV2,TRDJ3,-,CACDALLGEISSWDTRQMFF,TGTGCCTGTGACGCTCTACTGGGGGAGATTAGCTCCTGGGACACCCGCCAGATGTTTTTC
-,TRDV2,TRDJ2,medium-sized,CACDTWDLTAQLFF,TGTGCCTGTGACACCTGGGATTTGACAGCACAACTCTTCTTT
TRDD3,TRDV2,TRDJ3,-,CACDTLGDLGSSWDTRQMFF,TGTGCCTGTGACACACTGGGGGATTTGGGGAGCTCCTGGGACACCCGACAGATGTTTTTC
-,TRAV29/DV5,TRDJ3,medium-sized,CAATASRGTISSWDTRQMFF,TGTGCAGCAACAGCGAGCCGGGGGACCATCAGCTCCTGGGACACCCGACAGATGTTTTTC
TRDD3,TRDV2,TRDJ2,many,CACDTVGDVTAQLFF,TGTGCCTGTGACACCGTGGGGGACGTGACAGCACAACTCTTCTTT
TRDD3,TRDV2,TRDJ3,-,CACDTVGIRFSSWDTRQMFF,TGTGCCTGTGACACCGTGGGGATACGCTTTAGCTCCTGGGACACCCGACAGATGTTTTTC
TRDD3,TRDV2,TRDJ3,-,CACDVLGVTPSSWDARQMFF,TGTGCCTGTGACGTACTGGGGGTCACCCCGAGCTCCTGGGACGCCCGACAGATGTTTTTC
TRDD3,TRDV2,TRDJ3,few,CACDPLGDTGSWDTRQMFF,TGTGCCTGTGATCCACTGGGGGATACAGGCTCCTGGGACACCCGACAGATGTTTTTC
TRDD3,TRDV2,TRDJ3,-,CACDTVLGEPSSWDTRQMFF,TGTGCCTGTGACACCGTACTGGGGGAGCCGAGCTCCTGGGACACCCGCCAGATGTTTTTC
TRDD3,TRDV2,TRDJ3,few,CACDTAAGGYNWDTRQMFF,TGTGCCTGTGACACCGCCGCTGGGGGATACAACTGGGACACCCGACAGATGTTTTTC
TRDD3,TRDV2,TRDJ3,few,CACDSLGDTLPWDTRQMFF,TGTGCCTGTGACTCCTTGGGGGATACCTTACCCTGGGACACCCGACAGATGTTTTTC
TRDD3,TRDV2,TRDJ3,-,CACDQTSRGIVSWDTRQMFF,TGTGCCTGTGACCAAACCTCCCGGGGGATCGTCTCCTGGGACACCCGACAGATGTTTTTC
TRDD3,TRDV2,TRDJ1,medium-sized,CACDPLGDTDKLIF,TGTGCCTGTGACCCCCTGGGGGATACCGATAAACTCATCTTT
-,TRDV2,TRDJ3,many,CACDTVAGDLSSWDTRQMFF,TGTGCCTGTGACACCGTAGCAGGGGACCTGAGCTCCTGGGACACCCGACAGATGTTTTTC
TRDD3,TRDV2,TRDJ3,-,CACDNVLGDTSSWDTRQMFF,TGTGCCTGTGACAACGTACTGGGGGATACGAGCTCCTGGGACACCCGCCAGATGTTTTTC
TRDD3,TRDV2,TRDJ1,medium-sized,CACDTLGITDKLIF,TGTGCCTGTGACACACTGGGGATTACCGATAAACTCATCTTT
-,TRDV2,TRDJ3,few,CACDRVSTASSWDTRQMFF,TGTGCCTGTGACAGGGTAAGTACGGCCAGCTCCTGGGACACCCGACAGATGTTTTTC
TRDD3,TRDV2,TRDJ1,many,CACDYWGIRADKLIF,TGTGCCTGTGATTACTGGGGGATACGCGCCGATAAACTCATCTTT
TRDD3,TRDV2,TRDJ3,few,CACDTWGIGSWDTRQMFF,TGTGCCTGTGACACCTGGGGGATAGGATCCTGGGACACCCGACAGATGTTTTTC
TRDD3,TRDV2,TRDJ3,few,CACDTVGGSTPWDTRQMFF,TGTGCCTGTGACACCGTTGGGGGATCTACCCCCTGGGACACCCGACAGATGTTTTTC
-,TRDV2,TRDJ3,-,CACDTYWAPGSWDTRQMFF,TGTGCCTGTGACACGTACTGGGCCCCGGGCTCCTGGGACACCCGACAGATGTTTTTC
TRDD3,TRDV2,TRDJ3,-,CACDTITGGYHSWDTRQMFF,TGTGCCTGTGACACGATTACTGGGGGATACCACTCCTGGGACACCCGACAGATGTTTTTC
TRDD3,TRDV2,TRDJ3,few,CACDTGGITWDTRQMFF,TGTGCCTGTGATACCGGGGGGATCACCTGGGACACCCGACAGATGTTTTTC
TRDD3,TRDV2,TRDJ3,-,CACDTLLGENSWDTRQMFF,TGTGCCTGTGACACGTTACTGGGGGAGAATTCCTGGGACACCCGACAGATGTTTTTC
TRDD3,TRDV2,TRDJ1,-,CACLPLGADKLIF,TGTGCCTGTCTTCCCCTGGGGGCCGATAAGCTCATCTTT
-,TRDV2,TRDJ3,few,CACDRIPTGGDSSWDTRQMFF,TGTGCCTGTGACAGGATTCCTACTGGGGGTGACAGCTCCTGGGACACCCGACAGATGTTTTTC
TRDD3,TRDV2,TRDJ3,-,CACDTVLGDTVSWDTRQMFF,TGTGCCTGTGACACCGTACTGGGGGATACAGTCTCCTGGGACACCCGACAGATGTTTTTC
-,TRDV1,TRDJ1,few,CALGALGDPIKLIF,TGTGCTCTTGGGGCACTAGGGGATCCGATTAAACTCATCTTT
TRDD3,TRDV2,TRDJ3,many,CACDSTGGLSSWDTRQMFF,TGTGCCTGTGACAGTACTGGGGGATTGAGCTCCTGGGACACCCGACAGATGTTTTTC
TRDD3,TRDV3,TRDJ2,-,CAFSTGGALTAQLFF,TGTGCCTTTAGTACTGGGGGAGCTTTGACAGCACAACTCTTCTTT
TRDD3,TRDV2,TRDJ3,medium-sized,CACDTGWGIHPSSWDTRQMFF,TGTGCCTGTGACACCGGCTGGGGGATTCACCCCAGCTCCTGGGACACCCGACAGATGTTTTTC
TRDD3,TRDV2,TRDJ3,few,CACVTWGMSAWDTRQMFF,TGTGCCTGTGTCACCTGGGGGATGTCAGCCTGGGACACCCGACAGATGTTTTTC
TRDD3,TRDV2,TRDJ3,few,CACDKLGDTKSSWDTRQMFF,TGTGCCTGTGACAAACTGGGGGATACAAAGAGCTCCTGGGACACCCGACAGATGTTTTTC
-,TRDV2,TRDJ3,few,CACDTVGTGHWDTRQMFF,TGTGCCTGTGACACAGTGGGGACCGGTCACTGGGACACCCGACAGATGTTTTTC
-,TRDV2,TRDJ3,few,CACDTGPTKTSWDTRQMFF,TGTGCCTGTGACACTGGACCCACTAAGACCTCCTGGGACACCCGACAGATGTTTTTC
TRDD3,TRDV2,TRDJ2,few,CACDPLLGDVAQLFF,TGTGCCTGTGACCCTTTACTGGGGGATGTTGCACAACTCTTCTTT
TRDD3,TRDV2,TRDJ3,few,CACVPLTGGYAWDTRQMFF,TGTGCCTGTGTCCCTTTGACTGGGGGATACGCCTGGGACACCCGACAGATGTTTTTC
TRDD3,TRDV2,TRDJ3,few,CACDLVLGESSWDTRQMFF,TGTGCCTGTGACCTCGTACTGGGGGAAAGCTCCTGGGACACCCGACAGATGTTTTTC
TRDD3,TRDV2,TRDJ3,-,CACDSVLGDTRTPSSWDTRQMFF,TGTGCCTGTGACTCCGTACTGGGGGATACGCGAACCCCTAGCTCCTGGGACACCCGACAGATGTTTTTC
TRDD3,TRDV3,TRDJ2,-,CAPKGTGGYIAQLFF,TGTGCCCCAAAGGGTACTGGGGGATACATAGCACAACTCTTCTTT
TRDD3,TRDV2,TRDJ3,-,CACDLTLGIRGSWDARQMFF,TGTGCCTGTGACTTAACACTGGGGATACGTGGCTCCTGGGACGCCCGACAGATGTTTTTC
TRDD3,TRDV1,TRDJ2,few,CALGGPSPWGMGALTAQLFF,TGTGCTCTTGGGGGGCCTTCCCCCTGGGGGATGGGGGCTTTGACAGCACAACTCTTCTTT
TRDD3,TRDV1,TRDJ3,few,CALGEWPWGNRDTRQMFF,TGTGCTCTTGGGGAATGGCCCTGGGGGAACAGGGACACCCGACAGATGTTTTTC
TRDD3,TRDV2,TRDJ3,-,CACDTGGYPASWDTRQMFF,TGTGCCTGTGACACTGGGGGATATCCGGCTTCCTGGGACACCCGACAGATGTTTTTC
TRDD3,TRDV2,TRDJ3,few,CACDTGGFPVSWDTRQMFF,TGTGCCTGTGACACCGGGGGATTCCCTGTCTCCTGGGACACCCGACAGATGTTTTTC
-,TRDV2,TRDJ3,-,CACDTVGVRSSWDTRQMFF,TGTGCCTGTGACACCGTTGGGGTCCGATCCTCCTGGGACACCCGACAGATGTTTTTC
TRDD3,TRDV2,TRDJ3,-,CACDSTGAFSSWDTRQMFF,TGTGCCTGTGACAGTACTGGGGCCTTCAGCTCCTGGGACACCCGACAGATGTTTTTC
TRDD3,TRDV2,TRDJ3,many,CACDTVYLLGDTPWDTRQMFF,TGTGCCTGTGACACCGTGTACTTACTGGGGGATACACCCTGGGACACCCGACAGATGTTTTTC
-,TRDV1,TRDJ2,few,CALGEPSWVLTAQLFF,TGTGCTCTTGGGGAACCTTCCTGGGTTTTGACAGCACAACTCTTCTTT
TRDD3,TRDV2,TRDJ3,-,CACDTLGDRSSWDTRQMFF,TGTGCCTGTGACACCCTGGGGGATCGGAGCTCCTGGGACACCCGACAGATGTTTTTC
TRDD3,TRDV2,TRDJ3,few,CACDTGWGIRASWDTRQMFF,TGTGCCTGTGACACCGGCTGGGGGATAAGAGCGTCCTGGGACACCCGACAGATGTTTTTC
TRDD3,TRDV2,TRDJ2,few,CACDTLGVLTAQLFF,TGTGCCTGCGACACACTGGGGGTTTTGACAGCACAACTCTTCTTT
TRDD3,TRDV2,TRDJ3,few,CACDTVGLRGIRSWDTRQMFF,TGTGCCTGTGACACCGTGGGATTAAGGGGGATACGCTCCTGGGACACCCGACAGATGTTTTTC